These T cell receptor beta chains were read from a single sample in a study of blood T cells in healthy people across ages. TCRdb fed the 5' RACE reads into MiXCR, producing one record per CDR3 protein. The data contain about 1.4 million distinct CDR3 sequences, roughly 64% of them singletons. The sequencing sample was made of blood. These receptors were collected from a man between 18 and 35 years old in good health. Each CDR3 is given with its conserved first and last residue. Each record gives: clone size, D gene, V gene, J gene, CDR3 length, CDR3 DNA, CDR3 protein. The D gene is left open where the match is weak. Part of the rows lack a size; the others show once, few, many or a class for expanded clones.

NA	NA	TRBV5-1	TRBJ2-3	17	TGCGCCAGCAGCTTGCTGAAGGGCGGCACTAGCACAGATACGCAGTATTTT	CASSLLKGGTSTDTQYF
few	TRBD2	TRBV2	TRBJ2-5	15	TGTGCCAGCAGTTTTGGGACTAGCGGGCAAGAGACCCAGTACTTC	CASSFGTSGQETQYF
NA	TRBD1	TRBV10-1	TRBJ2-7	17	TGCGCCAGCAGTGACGAAACCGACAGGGGGTTTACCTACGAGCAGTACTTC	CASSDETDRGFTYEQYF
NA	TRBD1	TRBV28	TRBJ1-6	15	TGTGCCAGCAGGGCTAACAGGGGGCACGGTTCACCCCTCCACTTT	CASRANRGHGSPLHF
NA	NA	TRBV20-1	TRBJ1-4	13	TGCAGTGCGAGTCCGGGGCCCAAAGAAAAACTGTTTTTT	CSASPGPKEKLFF
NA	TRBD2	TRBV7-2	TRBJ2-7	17	TGTGCCAGCAGCTTAGAACTAGCGGGAGGGCCGCAATACGAGCAGTACTTC	CASSLELAGGPQYEQYF
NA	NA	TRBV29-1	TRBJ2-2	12	TGCAGCTCTCAGGGTGTTGCCGGGGAGCTGTTTTTT	CSSQGVAGELFF
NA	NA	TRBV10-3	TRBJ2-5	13	TGTGCCATACGGTCCGAAGGGCAAGAGACCCAGTACTTC	CAIRSEGQETQYF
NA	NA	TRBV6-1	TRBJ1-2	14	TGTGCCAGCAGTGAAGGCAGGGTCTTCTATGGCTACACCTTC	CASSEGRVFYGYTF
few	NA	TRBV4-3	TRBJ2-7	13	TGCGCCAGCAGCCAGGACCAATACTACGAGCAGTACTTC	CASSQDQYYEQYF
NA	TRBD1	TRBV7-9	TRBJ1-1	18	TGTGCCAGCAGCTTAGAGGCAGGGGGCCTGGGGTTGAACACTGAAGCTTTCTTT	CASSLEAGGLGLNTEAFF
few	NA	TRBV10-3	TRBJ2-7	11	TGTGCCATCACAGGGGGGAACGAGCAGTACTTC	CAITGGNEQYF
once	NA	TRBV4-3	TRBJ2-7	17	TGCGCCAGCAGCCAAGATATCGTGAACACCCGAGCCTACGAGCAGTACTTC	CASSQDIVNTRAYEQYF
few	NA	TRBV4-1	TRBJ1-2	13	TGTGCCAGCAGCCAAGGAACAGACTATGGCTACACCTTC	CASSQGTDYGYTF
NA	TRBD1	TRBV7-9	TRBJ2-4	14	TGTGCCAGCAGCATTGGACAGGGCGTGAACATTCAGTACTTC	CASSIGQGVNIQYF
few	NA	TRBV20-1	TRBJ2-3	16	TGCAGTGCTAGAGATGTCAGCGGGTACTACACAGATACGCAGTATTTT	CSARDVSGYYTDTQYF
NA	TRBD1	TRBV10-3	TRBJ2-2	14	TGTGCCACCAGGGGGACCTTGGGCACCGGGGAGCTGTTTTTT	CATRGTLGTGELFF
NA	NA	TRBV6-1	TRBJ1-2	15	TGTGCCAGCACCCCAGCGACGGGAGCCTTAGATGGCTACACCTTC	CASTPATGALDGYTF
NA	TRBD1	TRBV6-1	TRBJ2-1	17	TGTGCCAGCATCCCGGGACAGGGTTTTAGCTCCTACAATGAGCAGTTCTTC	CASIPGQGFSSYNEQFF
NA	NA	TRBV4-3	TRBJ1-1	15	TGCGCCAGCAGCCAAGATCCTGGGCTGACCACTGAAGCTTTCTTT	CASSQDPGLTTEAFF
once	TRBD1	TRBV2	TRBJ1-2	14	TGTGCCAGCAGGCGGACAGGGGTGGACTATGGCTACACCTTC	CASRRTGVDYGYTF
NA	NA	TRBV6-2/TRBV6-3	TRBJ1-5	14	TGTGCCAGCAGTTATTCGACAGTGAACCAGCCCCAGCATTTT	CASSYSTVNQPQHF
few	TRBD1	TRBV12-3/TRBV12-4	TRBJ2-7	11	TGTGCCAGCAGTTTGGGACAGGGTAGGTACTTC	CASSLGQGRYF
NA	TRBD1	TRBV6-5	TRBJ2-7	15	TGTGCCAGTTCGTACGGAGGCAGGGGGCGGCCCGAGCAGTACTTC	CASSYGGRGRPEQYF
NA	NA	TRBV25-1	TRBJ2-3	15	TGTGCCAGCAGTGATCGCGACAGTTCCACAGATACGCAGTATTTT	CASSDRDSSTDTQYF
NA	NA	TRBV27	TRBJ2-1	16	TGTGCCAGCAAACCCGGACTCATCTTCTCCTACAATGAGCAGTTCTTC	CASKPGLIFSYNEQFF
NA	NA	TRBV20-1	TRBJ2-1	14	TGCAGTGCTCCCCAGGGGAGTTCAGTAAATGAGCAGTTCTTC	CSAPQGSSVNEQFF